One sample yielded the 32 T cell receptor beta chains listed below, sequenced in a study of vaccination and CD4 T cells after COVID-19. CD4+ T cells that had been cultured provided DNA sequenced with the Oncomine TCR Beta short-read assay. MiXCR was run by TCRdb on the PCR reads, yielding one entry per CDR3 protein. The sample has fewer than 25,000 distinct CDR3 sequences; about a third are singletons. Time point of the sample: late sampling 161 to 241 days after vaccination in a few convalescent patients. Regarding treatment: approximately 9-day PBMC culture with coronavirus spike peptide pools or control peptides (ViraFEST assay). These receptors are not linked to any known antigen. Sample: CD4+ T cells from blood, cultured in vitro, taken about 7 months after SARS-CoV-2 vaccination. Every receptor here comes from a human donor who had recovered from COVID-19.

This chain joins TRBV20-1 and TRBJ2-7; 8 bases align to TRBD1. The CDR3 totals 15 residues. Looked up from germline, CDR1 is DFQATT and CDR2 is SNEGSKA (reference sequence). Losses at the gene ends were 5 bases for V and 0 bases for J; bases not matched to a gene: 9. The CDR3 reads CSAPRTGQTSYEQYF. CDR3 DNA sequence: TGCAGTGCTCCAAGGACAGGGCAGACCTCCTACGAGCAGTACTTC.

This clonotype was found a few times. The gene calls are TRBV6-5 and TRBJ1-2; D is unresolved. The CDR3 has 16 amino acids. Trimming shortened V by 4 bases and J by 0 bases, and 15 bases separated the two germline ends. From germline, CDR1 is MNHEY and CDR2 SVGAGI. CDR3 protein: CASSFGNVRANYGYTF. The CDR3 DNA is TGTGCCAGCAGTTTTGGTAATGTCAGAGCTAACTATGGCTACACCTTC.

This sequence joins TRBV5-4 and TRBJ2-1; unclear D gene. The germline V and J ends were trimmed by 0 bases and 5 bases, with 6 bases remaining between them. The CDR3 is made up of 13 amino acids. Germline V gene data show CDR1 as SGHNT and CDR2 as YYREEE (reference sequence). CDR3 amino acids: CASSLEQNNEQFF. The DNA for the CDR3 is TGTGCCAGCAGCTTGGAACAGAACAATGAGCAGTTCTTC.

This clonotype was seen a few times. The V gene is TRBV28, the J gene TRBJ1-1; TRBD1 matches at 8 bases. With 1 base clipped from V and 8 bases from J, the junction kept 12 bases outside the gene matches. The germline V gene encodes CDR1 MDHEN and CDR2 SYDVKM. CDR3 length equals 16 residues. CDR3 loop: CASSLLFGQGAGEAFF. CDR3 DNA sequence: TGTGCCAGCAGTTTATTGTTCGGGCAGGGGGCTGGGGAAGCTTTCTTT.

The CDR3 here is CASSSFFPGQGDDTQYF. The CDR3, as DNA: TGTGCCAGCAGCTCCTTTTTTCCGGGACAGGGGGATGATACGCAGTATTTT. V gene TRBV7-6 combines with J gene TRBJ2-3; TRBD1 matches 11 bases. Germline V gives CDR1 SGHVS, CDR2 FNYEAQ. This CDR3 is built from 17 residues. V was clipped by 4 bases and J by 6 bases; unmatched bases: 12.

This rearrangement joins TRBV6-1 to TRBJ2-7; 11 bases match TRBD1. Losses at the gene ends were 7 bases for V and 3 bases for J; bases not matched to a gene: 2. The length of the CDR3 is 13 residues. Germline V gene lookup returns CDR1 MNHNS and CDR2 SASEGT. The CDR3 bases are TGTGCCAGCACTGGGACAGGGGGCTACGAGCAGTACTTC. This translates into CASTGTGGYEQYF.

The sample holds a few counts of this clonotype. The rearrangement links TRBV6-5 to TRBJ2-2; D is uncertain. The CDR3 runs 13 residues. V was clipped by 4 bases and J by 6 bases, with 9 bases between them. Germline V gene sequence: CDR1 MNHEY, CDR2 SVGAGI. In DNA, the CDR3 is TGTGCCAGCAGTTTCCTAAGGGCCGGGGAGCTGTTTTTT. Encoded protein: CASSFLRAGELFF.

The V gene is TRBV10-3, the J gene TRBJ1-5; weak D call: TRBD1 (5 bases). The germline V and J ends were trimmed by 7 bases and 2 bases, with 9 bases remaining between them. This CDR3 has 13 amino acids. CDR1 and CDR2 (germline): ENHRY, SYGVKD. CDR3 sequence (DNA): TGTGCCATCAAATCCAGGGGCAATCAGCCCCAGCATTTT. It codes for CAIKSRGNQPQHF.

The chain couples TRBV5-6 to TRBJ1-6, with D uncertain. The V and J ends lost 4 bases and 9 bases respectively, with 17 bases between them. The CDR3 is made up of 15 amino acids. The germline gives CDR1 SGHDT, CDR2 YYEEEE. CDR3 amino acids: CASSDLGKTGSPLHF. In DNA, the CDR3 is TGTGCCAGCAGCGACCTTGGGAAAACGGGTTCACCCCTCCACTTT. Drawing the rest from reference TRBV5-6 and TRBJ1-6, the complete variable domain is DAGVTQSPTHLIKTRGQQVTLRCSPKSGHDTVSWYQQALGQGPQFIFQYYEEEERQRGNFPDRFSGHQFPNYSSELNVNALLLGDSALYLCASSDLGKTGSPLHFGNGTRLTVT.

V usage is TRBV28 and J usage is TRBJ1-2; a possible D gene is TRBD1 (6 bases). Germline V gene lookup returns CDR1 MDHEN and CDR2 SYDVKM. This CDR3 is 16 amino acids long. The V end was cut by 8 bases, the J end by 0 bases, with 19 bases between. CDR3 nucleotide sequence: TGTGCCAGCGAATCCCCGGGGGCTGCAGCTAACTATGGCTACACCTTC. This gives the protein CASESPGAAANYGYTF.

The gene calls are TRBV24-1 and TRBJ1-2; weak D call: TRBD1 (5 bases). Trimming removed 0 bases from V and 8 bases from J, with 12 bases in between. Germline V lookup: CDR1 KGHDR, CDR2 SFDVKD. The CDR3 is 14 residues long. CDR3 coding DNA: TGTGCCACCAGTGATTTGTCCAGGGACCGAGGCTACACCTTC. It specifies CATSDLSRDRGYTF.

This clonotype was recorded a few times. This chain uses TRBV27 with TRBJ1-5; D not certain. CDR3 length: 15 amino acids. V gave up 8 bases and J gave up 5 bases, with 19 bases separating them. The germline gives CDR1 MNHEY, CDR2 SMNVEV (reference sequence). Written as DNA, the CDR3 is TGTGCCAGCGCCCGTCTGGGGTACGGGGATCAGCCCCAGCATTTT. It yields the protein CASARLGYGDQPQHF.

This clonotype was seen a handful of times. The chain uses TRBV15 and TRBJ2-1; TRBD2 matches 13 bases. This CDR3 is built from 16 residues. The ends lost 2 bases at V and 5 bases at J; junction bases unmatched: 3. CDR1 and CDR2 (germline): LNHNV, YYDKDF (reference sequence). CDR3 loop: CATSRSGTSGDNEQFF. DNA for the CDR3: TGTGCCACCAGCAGATCGGGGACTAGCGGGGACAATGAGCAGTTCTTC. Supplemented by reference TRBV15 and TRBJ2-1, the full variable domain reads DAMVIQNPRYQVTQFGKPVTLSCSQTLNHNVMYWYQQKSSQAPKLLFHYYDKDFNNEADTPDNFQSRRPNTSFCFLDIRSPGLGDTAMYLCATSRSGTSGDNEQFFGPGTRLTVL.

V gene TRBV6-5 combines with J gene TRBJ2-7; D call uncertain. V lost 0 bases to trimming and J lost 6 bases, with 9 bases between them. CDR1 is MNHEY and CDR2 is SVGAGI in the germline V gene. This CDR3 spans 13 amino acids. CDR3 in DNA: TGTGCCAGCAGTTACTCGGGCAGGACCGAGCAGTACTTC. It encodes CASSYSGRTEQYF.

The chain couples TRBV20-1 to TRBJ2-3, with 8 bases matching TRBD2. The length of the CDR3 is 17 residues. Germline V gene sequence: CDR1 DFQATT, CDR2 SNEGSKA (reference sequence). CDR3 residues: CSPITVASGSSTDTQYF. CDR3 coding DNA: TGCAGCCCCATAACGGTTGCTAGCGGGTCTAGCACAGATACGCAGTATTTT.

The chain links TRBV24-1 to TRBJ2-7; D may be TRBD1 or TRBD2 (6 bases each). Germline V CDR1 and CDR2: KGHDR, SFDVKD. The CDR3 totals 14 residues. V lost 5 bases, J lost 4 bases, and 14 bases lay in between. CDR3 in amino acids: CATSAGGVMYEQYF. The CDR3 nucleotides read TGTGCCACCAGTGCCGGGGGCGTTATGTACGAGCAGTACTTC.

The rearrangement links TRBV19 to TRBJ2-3; the D gene is possibly TRBD2 (6 bases). With 10 bases removed from V and 7 bases from J, the gap between germline ends came to 12 bases. There are 11 residues in the CDR3. Looked up from germline, CDR1 is LNHDA and CDR2 is SQIVND (reference sequence). CDR3 region: CATAAGYTQYF. For the CDR3, the DNA is TGTGCCACCGCGGCGGGATATACGCAGTATTTT.

This clonotype has just a few counts. The rearrangement joins TRBV28 to TRBJ1-2; D unresolved. Trimming cost V 1 base and J 8 bases, with 5 bases left between them. The CDR3 length is 11 residues. CDR1 is MDHEN and CDR2 is SYDVKM in the germline V gene. The CDR3 region is CASSLYLGYTF. In DNA form, the CDR3 reads TGTGCCAGCAGTTTATACCTAGGCTACACCTTC.

The V gene is TRBV7-4, the J gene TRBJ1-2; 9 bases agree with TRBD1. The CDR3 is made up of 15 amino acids. From germline, CDR1 is SGHVT and CDR2 SQSDAQ. V lost 5 bases, J lost 3 bases, and 7 bases stayed unmatched. The CDR3 spells CASSGAGQGHYGYTF. The CDR3 region has the DNA TGTGCCAGCAGCGGTGCGGGACAGGGCCACTATGGCTACACCTTC.

V gene TRBV11-1 combines with J gene TRBJ2-1; D is possibly TRBD2 (5 bases). From germline, CDR1 is SGHAT and CDR2 FQDESV (reference sequence). Trimming removed 7 bases at V and 0 bases at J, with 16 bases between. This CDR3 contains 16 residues. The CDR3 spells CASTSEAGHSYNEQFF. The DNA of the CDR3 is TGTGCCAGCACCTCGGAGGCGGGCCACTCCTACAATGAGCAGTTCTTC.

The genes are TRBV2 and TRBJ2-3; no firm D call. The germline CDR1 and CDR2 sequences are SNHLY and FYNNEI. V dropped 3 bases and J dropped 0 bases, with 7 bases sitting between them. The CDR3 totals 14 residues. The chain's CDR3 is CASSDGLSTDTQYF. In DNA, the CDR3 is TGTGCCAGCAGTGATGGGCTCAGCACAGATACGCAGTATTTT.

This clonotype occurred a few times. CDR3 protein: CSVLQGDQETQYF. The DNA of the CDR3 is TGCAGTGTCCTGCAGGGGGACCAAGAGACCCAGTACTTC. The gene calls are TRBV20-1 and TRBJ2-5, with TRBD1 matching 7 bases. Germline CDR1 reads DFQATT; CDR2 reads SNEGSKA (reference sequence). V lost 7 bases and J lost 0; bases outside the gene matches: 5. The CDR3 sequence is 13 residues long.

This chain joins TRBV11-1 and TRBJ2-3; 8 positions match TRBD2. The CDR3 sequence is 15 residues long. V was pared by 5 bases and J by 4 bases, with 8 bases of the junction left unmatched. CDR1 and CDR2 from the germline V gene are SGHAT and FQDESV (reference sequence). The CDR3 region is CASSPAGVGADTQYF. In DNA, the CDR3 is TGTGCCAGCAGCCCAGCGGGAGTGGGCGCAGATACGCAGTATTTT.

This clonotype has only a few counts. The chain employs TRBV5-4 and TRBJ2-5; weak D call: TRBD1 (5 bases). Deletions cut 4 bases from V and 5 bases from J, with 18 bases between. The V gene's germline CDR1 is SGHNT and CDR2 YYREEE (reference sequence). The CDR3 is 15 residues long. CDR3 sequence reads: CASSVQKGLAETQYF. CDR3 DNA sequence: TGTGCCAGCAGCGTACAAAAGGGGTTGGCGGAGACCCAGTACTTC.

This clonotype was observed a few times. The chain is built from TRBV7-3 and TRBJ2-5, with D possibly being TRBD1 or TRBD2 (5 bases each). V lost 4 bases and J lost 2, with 14 bases in between. The CDR3 runs to 15 residues. Germline V CDR1 and CDR2: SGHTA, FQGTGA. The CDR3 reads CASSSIPGPQETQYF. CDR3 coding DNA: TGTGCCAGCAGCTCAATCCCGGGGCCTCAAGAGACCCAGTACTTC. The full variable domain, completed using reference TRBV7-3 and TRBJ2-5, is GAGVSQTPSNKVTEKGKYVELRCDPISGHTALYWYRQSLGQGPEFLIYFQGTGAADDSGLPNDRFFAVRPEGSVSTLKIQRTERGDSAVYLCASSSIPGPQETQYFGPGTRLLVL.

This clonotype has more than one count but fewer than ten. The chain employs TRBV28 and TRBJ1-5; D is unclear. Germline V gives CDR1 MDHEN, CDR2 SYDVKM. V lost 6 bases and J 0 bases, leaving 24 bases between the germline ends. The CDR3 sequence is 19 residues long. The DNA of the CDR3 is TGTGCCAGCAGGTCGCCCAGTGGGCTGTTTCAGGATAGCAATCAGCCCCAGCATTTT. This sequence encodes CASRSPSGLFQDSNQPQHF. The entire variable domain, with the rest obtained from reference TRBV28 and TRBJ1-5, is as follows: DVKVTQSSRYLVKRTGEKVFLECVQDMDHENMFWYRQDPGLGLRLIYFSYDVKMKEKGDIPEGYSVSREKKERFSLILESASTNQTSMYLCASRSPSGLFQDSNQPQHFGDGTRLSIL.

The chain has TRBV11-3 and TRBJ1-1; no reliable D call. V was shortened by 1 base and J by 7 bases, with 13 bases between the two germline ends. Germline loops: CDR1 SGHNT, CDR2 YENEEA. The CDR3 runs to 14 residues. The CDR3 reads CASSLGPRNVEAFF. The CDR3 DNA sequence: TGTGCCAGCAGCTTAGGGCCGAGGAACGTTGAAGCTTTCTTT.

The chain carries TRBV10-1 and TRBJ2-1; 7 bases map to TRBD2. V shed 6 bases and J 2 bases; nucleotides not matched to a gene: 4. The CDR3 loop spans 14 amino acids. Germline-derived CDR1 and CDR2 are WNHNN and SYGVQD (reference sequence). The CDR3 here is CASSPSGAYNEQFF. The CDR3 region has the DNA TGCGCCAGCAGCCCCAGCGGGGCCTACAATGAGCAGTTCTTC.

This chain uses TRBV27 with TRBJ2-5, with unresolved D. Germline CDR1 MNHEY, CDR2 SMNVEV (reference sequence). This CDR3 is built from 14 residues. V shed 5 bases and J shed 5 bases, with 15 bases lying between them. The DNA for the CDR3 is TGTGCCAGCAGTCCCGTCCCCACAAGCGAGACCCAGTACTTC. It specifies CASSPVPTSETQYF.

The chain couples TRBV19 to TRBJ1-1, with D possibly matching TRBD1 (6 bases). The V and J ends lost 5 bases and 5 bases respectively, with 24 bases between them. CDR1 LNHDA and CDR2 SQIVND come from the germline V gene (reference sequence). The CDR3 totals 17 residues. CDR3 protein: CASSPYPKTGVATEAFF. The CDR3 region has the DNA TGTGCCAGTAGTCCATACCCCAAGACAGGCGTGGCGACTGAAGCTTTCTTT. The full variable domain, with the rest looked up from reference TRBV19 and TRBJ1-1, is DGGITQSPKYLFRKEGQNVTLSCEQNLNHDAMYWYRQDPGQGLRLIYYSQIVNDFQKGDIAEGYSVSREKKESFPLTVTSAQKNPTAFYLCASSPYPKTGVATEAFFGQGTRLTVV.

This clonotype appeared a few times. The chain has TRBV7-9 and TRBJ2-7; no clear D. The CDR3 covers 14 residues. V was shortened by 0 bases and J by 0 bases, with 6 bases between the two germline ends. Germline loops: CDR1 SEHNR, CDR2 FQNEAQ (reference sequence). The CDR3 DNA follows: TGTGCCAGCAGCTTAGCGGGCAGCTCCTACGAGCAGTACTTC. Protein sequence: CASSLAGSSYEQYF.

This clonotype was picked up a small number of times. The rearrangement uses TRBV7-9 and TRBJ2-7; D uncertain. CDR1 is SEHNR and CDR2 is FQNEAQ in the germline V gene (reference sequence). CDR3 length: 13 residues. V was pared by 5 bases and J by 3 bases, with 11 bases between. DNA of the CDR3: TGTGCCAGCAGCCATACCTTTGACTACGAGCAGTACTTC. It translates to CASSHTFDYEQYF.